Presented here are 10 T cell receptor beta chains from one specimen sequenced in a study of T cell repertoires in cytomegalovirus infection. TCRdb analysed the reads with MiXCR anew, one entry per CDR3 protein. The sample carries under 95,000 distinct CDR3 sequences, about 44% recorded once. Their antigens are not known. The sequences come from CD8+ T cells from cultured PBMCs, collected from culture after CMV antigen stimulation. The receptor source for this set is a human donor in good health (CMV status not recorded). Some clones in this sample may be carry-over from other donors' samples.

This clonotype was detected ten times or more. The rearrangement uses TRBV7-3 and TRBJ1-2; 7 bases agree with TRBD1. Germline-derived CDR1 and CDR2 are SGHTA and FQGTGA. The CDR3 is 15 residues long. The V and J ends lost 2 bases and 6 bases, in that order; junction bases with no gene match: 9. The CDR3 DNA sequence: TGTGCCAGCAGCTTACGACAGGGCGCTACGGATGGCTACACCTTC. Protein product: CASSLRQGATDGYTF.

This clonotype has more than one count but fewer than ten. J is TRBJ2-2 and V is TRBV11-2, with 9 positions matching TRBD2. V shed 1 base and J 3 bases; nucleotides not matched to a gene: 3. This CDR3 comprises 16 residues. The germline gives CDR1 SGHAT, CDR2 FQNNGV. This chain's CDR3 is CASSLGLAGDTGELFF. CDR3 DNA sequence: TGTGCCAGCAGCTTAGGATTAGCGGGAGACACCGGGGAGCTGTTTTTT.

This clonotype has just a few counts. This rearrangement joins TRBV6-6 to TRBJ1-1; D may be TRBD1 (6 bases). The CDR3 covers 14 residues. Trimming shortened V by 5 bases and J by 1 base, and 11 bases separated the two germline ends. Germline loops: CDR1 MNHNY, CDR2 SVGAGI (reference sequence). CDR3 sequence: CASSKTGPNTEAFF. Here the CDR3 DNA reads TGTGCCAGCAGTAAAACAGGGCCGAACACTGAAGCTTTCTTT.

Notes on this clonotype: The CDR3 does not end in the conserved phenylalanine or tryptophan, so this is likely a read error. J is TRBJ2-5 and V is TRBV27; D unresolved. This CDR3 comprises 15 residues. The germline V gene encodes CDR1 MNHEY and CDR2 SMNVEV (reference sequence). V was trimmed by 6 bases and J by 4 bases, leaving 18 bases between them. The CDR3 loop reads CASRGWTHKGETQYL. CDR3 DNA sequence: TGTGCCAGCAGGGGTTGGACGCATAAAGGAGAGACCCAGTACTTA.

The V and J genes are TRBV19 and TRBJ1-2, with D tentatively TRBD1 (5 bases). CDR3 length: 14 amino acids. V dropped 3 bases and J dropped 6 bases, with 14 bases sitting between them. The V gene's germline CDR1 is LNHDA and CDR2 SQIVND (reference sequence). CDR3 sequence: CASSMDIKRNGYTF. The CDR3 DNA is TGTGCCAGTAGTATGGACATAAAACGGAATGGCTACACCTTC.

CDR3 sequence (DNA): TGTGCCAGCAGCCCTATAGGGGATTTAGAGCAGTTCTTC. It codes for CASSPIGDLEQFF. The chain joins TRBV28 to TRBJ2-1, with D possibly TRBD1 on 5 matching bases. CDR1 MDHEN and CDR2 SYDVKM come from the germline V gene. The CDR3 extends over 13 amino acids. V lost 6 bases, J lost 10 bases, and 16 bases lay in between.

The V gene is TRBV7-9, the J gene TRBJ2-7, with D tentatively TRBD1 (6 bases). Germline V gene data show CDR1 as SEHNR and CDR2 as FQNEAQ (reference sequence). This CDR3 comprises 15 residues. Trimming left V 1 base short and J 4 bases short, with 14 bases between. This CDR3 is CASSLVARGDYEQYF. The CDR3 coding sequence is TGTGCCAGCAGCTTAGTGGCCAGGGGAGATTACGAGCAGTACTTC. Full variable domain (remainder filled in from reference TRBV7-9 and TRBJ2-7): DTGVSQNPRHKITKRGQNVTFRCDPISEHNRLYWYRQTLGQGPEFLTYFQNEAQLEKSRLLSDRFSAERPKGSFSTLEIQRTEQGDSAMYLCASSLVARGDYEQYFGPGTRLTVT.

This rearrangement joins TRBV30 to TRBJ1-5; D is undetermined. V was pared by 1 base and J by 4 bases, with 11 bases between. The length of the CDR3 is 14 residues. CDR1 and CDR2 from the germline V gene are GTSNPN and SVGIG (reference sequence). The DNA of the CDR3 is TGTGCCTGGAGTGGGGTCCGGGGAAATCAGCCCCAGCATTTT. Encoded protein: CAWSGVRGNQPQHF. The entire variable domain, with the rest obtained from reference TRBV30 and TRBJ1-5, is as follows: SQTIHQWPATLVQPVGSPLSLECTVEGTSNPNLYWYRQAAGRGLQLLFYSVGIGQISSEVPQNLSASRPQDRQFILSSKKLLLSDSGFYLCAWSGVRGNQPQHFGDGTRLSIL.

This chain joins TRBV3-1 and TRBJ2-1; D gene unclear. V dropped 3 bases and J dropped 6 bases, with 9 bases sitting between them. Germline lookup yields CDR1 LGHDT and CDR2 YNNKEL (reference sequence). The CDR3 consists of 13 residues. The CDR3 DNA reads as TGTGCCAGCAGCCATGGCCTACCCAATGAGCAGTTCTTC. Translation gives CASSHGLPNEQFF.

The chain combines TRBV7-9 with TRBJ2-4, with 8 bases that match TRBD2. Per germline, CDR1 SEHNR and CDR2 FQNEAQ (reference sequence). The CDR3 covers 11 residues. The trim removed 5 bases at V and 14 bases at J, leaving 5 bases unmatched. For the CDR3, the DNA is TGTGCCAGCAGCCACGGGACTAGTGAGTACTTC. Translating gives CASSHGTSEYF.